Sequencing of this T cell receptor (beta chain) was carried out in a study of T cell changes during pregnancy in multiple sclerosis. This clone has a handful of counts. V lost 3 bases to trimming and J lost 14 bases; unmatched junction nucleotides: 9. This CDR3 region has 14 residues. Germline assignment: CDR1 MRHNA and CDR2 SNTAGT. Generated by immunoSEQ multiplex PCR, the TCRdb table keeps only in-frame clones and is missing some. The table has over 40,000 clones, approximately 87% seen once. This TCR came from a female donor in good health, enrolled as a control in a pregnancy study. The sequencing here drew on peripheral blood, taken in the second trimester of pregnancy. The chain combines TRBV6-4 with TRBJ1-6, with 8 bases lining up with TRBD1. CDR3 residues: CASSEVFGQGTLHF. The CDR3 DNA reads TGTGCCAGCAGTGAGGTCTTCGGACAGGGCACCCTCCACTTT.